This TCR beta chain was captured by sequencing in a study of T cell responses to AZD1222 COVID-19 vaccine (dated by TCRdb to about 2021). Background for the entire study: Because spike-specific TCR depth and breadth did not differ between the two schedules, AZD1222 recipients who got a second dose at roughly 4 weeks were pooled with those who got a second dose at roughly 12 weeks. TCR sequencing covered more than 230 trial participants: 200 to 210 given two doses of AZD1222 and 26 given two doses of MenACWY control vaccine. Trial participants were enrolled into age subgroups of 18-55, 56-69 and 70-plus years, which contained about 150, 28 and 57 TCR-sequenced participants, respectively. The full study reports these points: The 56-69-year group was small, and its depth increase did not reach significance, likely because of low power. Spike-specific TCR breadth and depth rose significantly after two AZD1222 doses compared with day 0 and with MenACWY recipients. Because no samples from the day 14 peak response were available, repertoires could be characterized only after the peak T cell response. Most participants were white British and females outnumbered males, and the authors suggested that clonal diversity may have been underestimated. Conclusions about previously exposed vaccinees are limited, since just 6 or 7 AZD1222 recipients were seropositive for SARS-CoV-2 at baseline. Reportedly, almost half of the unique spike-specific TCRs recognized epitopes lying outside the regions that are mutated in the B.1.351 and B.1.1.7 variants. The vaccine-associated CD4 TCRs covered the entire spike protein, and the dominant responses fell in regions 160-218 and 743-854.

This clone has only one observation. The antigen it recognizes is unknown. Base qualities are not recorded, but no much larger clone differs from it by a single base. The CDR3 regions of human TCRbeta chains were analyzed by immunosequencing. The original methods were these. TCRs in the repertoires were matched against a reference library of SARS-CoV-2-specific TCRs that had been generated with the MIRA antigen-specificity platform. Breadth was defined as the fraction of unique TCRs that were SARS-CoV-2-associated, and depth was defined as the fraction of total T cells that were SARS-CoV-2-associated. Using the MIRA data, every spike-specific TCR was mapped to the spike region that the TCR reacted to and assigned to either a CD4 or a CD8 class. Log10-transformed breadth and depth values were compared by one-way ANOVA with Sidak's multiple comparisons tests. Held by TCRdb, this immuneACCESS table contains in-frame sequences only and omits some clones. Under half of the omission traces to an unresolved V gene where checked; the cause of the rest is unknown. The DNA was the basis for D and trimming; V, J and clone size are from that table. The sample includes 150,000 or so clones, with 91% observed a single time. The ten top clones hold over 1.1% of the sample.

The time point label on this specimen signifies: baseline before first vaccination. The vaccinee samples were drawn from two UK trials, COV001 and COV002, one of which was a single-blind randomized controlled phase 2/3 trial testing AZD1222 (ChAdOx1 nCoV-19) in healthy adults. For TCRbeta chain sequencing, PBMC samples were collected from trial participants at day 0 and at day 28 after the second dose. The CDR3 holds 13 amino acids from the cysteine to the phenylalanine. The read is trimmed to its CDR3 DNA, 39 bases read in frame from base 1. V is cut back by 9 bases and J by 6 bases, with 7 bases in the junction unmatched. CDR1 and CDR2 were assigned from the germline V gene as KGHDR and SFDVKD.

The starting material was peripheral blood, obtained on day 0 of AZD1222 vaccination. This clonotype originated in an adult in good health. Recombination linked TRBV24-1 to TRBJ2-1; TRBD2 lines up with 7 middle nucleotides. The CDR3 here reads CATGGGPSNEQFF. At the DNA level, the sequence is TGTGCCACCGGGGGGGGACCCTCCAATGAGCAGTTCTTC.